The T cell receptor beta chain described here comes from a study of blood T cell repertoires in COVID-19 (dated by TCRdb to about 2020). With respect to the entire study: Samples from collaborators originated in the United States, Italy and Spain and spanned both the acute and convalescent phases of COVID-19. Subjects who had been exposed to COVID-19, were actively infected with it, or had recovered from it provided the deeply sampled blood TCRbeta repertoires that made up the dataset. A de-identified subject ID, COVID-19 status, age in years and sex were almost always included in the sample metadata. The material from the prospective study consisted of cDNA or gDNA derived from T cells, B-cell-depleted T cells, or PBMCs. HLA class I and class II types, where available, came from metadata supplied by the sample provider rather than from assay-based typing. Samples were obtained from the ongoing ImmuneRACE study (first 160 participants) and from about 1,300 subjects provided by 6 global collaborators. A freely available public database, intended as a resource for researchers studying the immune response to SARS-CoV-2, is where the repertoires were released.

Overall results and qualifications from the work: How much clinical and demographic metadata was included differed by source and by participant, and the metadata was provided uncurated.

TCRbeta CDR3 regions were amplified from genomic DNA by means of the immunoSEQ Assay, a bias-controlled multiplex PCR. The paper's data handling went like this. The number of nucleated cells in each sample was estimated from the amplification of reference gene primers within the assay. Sequence reads were collapsed and filtered to measure the absolute abundance of every unique TCRbeta CDR3 rearrangement. For each sample, productive Simpson clonality was calculated as the square root of Simpson's diversity index across productive rearrangements. Here the immuneACCESS table is served through TCRdb, limited to in-frame sequences with V and J called. Missing clones are a known gap in these copies; in checked studies unresolved V genes cover under half, and the rest lacks a known reason. The DNA was the basis for D and trimming; V, J and clone size are from that table. The sample table shows about 44,000 clones, and approximately 90% are seen once. The top ten clonotypes cover roughly 15% of the sample.

The sample holds one count of this clone. Its cognate antigen has yet to be identified. Qualities for individual bases were not recorded, and no much larger clone is one base off. Collaborating institutions collected whole blood in K2EDTA tubes following their own protocols. For TCRbeta analysis, collaborators shipped samples in one of three forms: frozen whole blood, isolated PBMCs, or DNA extracted from either of those sample types. V sheds 1 base and J sheds 14 bases, leaving 15 bases between their ends. CDR1 and CDR2, per the germline V gene, are MNHEY and SVGAGI. From its cysteine to its phenylalanine, the CDR3 spans 14 amino acids. Only the CDR3 portion is preserved as DNA: 42 bases, with reading frame beginning at the first base.

This receptor chain uses TRBV6-5 and TRBJ1-6; the D gene lacks a confident call. Specimen: peripheral blood. The sequence was collected from a man aged 70-80 years with active COVID-19. The sequenced DNA: TGTGCCAGCAGTTACTTGGCGGCTGAGGTGACCCTCCACTTT. Its translation reads: CASSYLAAEVTLHF.